The rows below give T cell receptor beta chains drawn from one sample of a study of tumor-infiltrating lymphocytes in primary liver carcinoma. TCRdb used MiXCR to reprocess the multiplex PCR reads, holding one entry per CDR3 protein. This repertoire shows about 210,000 distinct CDR3 sequences, roughly 80% found once; its top ten account for roughly 20%. The specimen was tumor tissue from primary liver carcinoma. These receptors all stem from a man aged 40-55 years with primary liver carcinoma and hepatitis B virus infection. Each CDR3 is given with its conserved first and last residue. A D gene is named only where the DNA matches it firmly. Clone sizes are given selectively: once, few, many, or a class where the clone is expanded.

TRBV29-1,15,NA,TRBJ2-5,NA,CSVDEPGHFQETQYF,TGCAGCGTTGATGAACCCGGTCACTTCCAAGAGACCCAGTACTTC
TRBV5-1,12,NA,TRBJ2-1,NA,CASSSYSDEQFF,TGCGCCAGCAGCTCCTACAGTGACGAGCAGTTCTTC
TRBV5-1,13,NA,TRBJ2-1,NA,CASSLGKYNQQFF,TGCGCCAGCAGCTTGGGGAAGTACAATCAGCAGTTCTTC
TRBV11-2,21,NA,TRBJ2-6,TRBD1,CASSMGGDRGISFTGANVLSF,TGTGCCAGCAGCATGGGGGGAGACAGGGGCATTTCCTTCACTGGGGCCAACGTCCTGTCTTTC
TRBV5-4,16,NA,TRBJ2-5,NA,CTSSLGRQVVQETQYF,TGTACCAGCAGCCTGGGGCGTCAGGTGGTTCAAGAGACCCAGTACTTC
TRBV5-1,12,few,TRBJ2-2,NA,CASRLGPGELFF,TGCGCCAGCAGATTAGGCCCCGGGGAGCTGTTTTTT
TRBV30,15,NA,TRBJ2-6,TRBD1,CVFGGQASGANVLTF,TGTGTCTTCGGGGGACAGGCCTCTGGGGCCAACGTCCTGACATTC
TRBV5-6,15,NA,TRBJ1-1,NA,CASSFMGLIPTEAFF,TGTGCCAGCAGCTTTATGGGCCTTATTCCCACTGAAGCTTTCTTT
TRBV12-3/TRBV12-4,13,NA,TRBJ1-4,NA,CVSSLAGAEKLYF,TGTGTCAGCAGTTTAGCGGGAGCTGAAAAACTGTATTTT
TRBV11-2,15,once,TRBJ2-7,NA,CASKLSREATYEQYF,TGTGCCAGCAAGTTAAGTAGAGAGGCGACCTACGAGCAGTACTTC